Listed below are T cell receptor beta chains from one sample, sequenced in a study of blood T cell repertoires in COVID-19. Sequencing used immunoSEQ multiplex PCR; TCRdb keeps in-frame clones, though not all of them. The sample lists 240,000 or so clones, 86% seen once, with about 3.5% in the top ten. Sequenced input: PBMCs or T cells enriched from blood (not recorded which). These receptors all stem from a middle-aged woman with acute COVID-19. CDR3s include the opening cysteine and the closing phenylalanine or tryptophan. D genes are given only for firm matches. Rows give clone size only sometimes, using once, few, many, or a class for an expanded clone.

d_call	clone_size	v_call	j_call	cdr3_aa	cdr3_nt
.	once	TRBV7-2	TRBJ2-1	CASSPQPRGYYNEQFF	TGTGCCAGCAGCCCGCAGCCTCGCGGGTACTACAATGAGCAGTTCTTC
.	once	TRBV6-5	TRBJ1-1	CASSRGGYTEAFF	TGTGCCAGCAGCCGGGGGGGATACACTGAAGCTTTCTTT
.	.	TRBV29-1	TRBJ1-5	CSVGRQKNQPQHF	TGCAGCGTTGGGCGGCAGAAAAATCAGCCCCAGCATTTT
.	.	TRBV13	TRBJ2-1	CASSSESRLAELYNEQFF	TGTGCCAGCAGCTCAGAAAGTCGATTAGCGGAACTTTACAATGAGCAGTTCTTC
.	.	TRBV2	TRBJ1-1	CASSELRANTEAFF	TGTGCCAGCAGTGAACTCAGGGCGAACACTGAAGCTTTCTTT
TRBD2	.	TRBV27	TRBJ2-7	CASSTLAGIGYEQYF	TGTGCCAGCAGTACGTTAGCGGGAATCGGCTACGAGCAGTACTTC
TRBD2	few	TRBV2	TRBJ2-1	CASNYPTSGRGLEQFF	TGTGCCAGCAACTACCCGACTAGCGGGAGGGGTCTTGAGCAGTTCTTC
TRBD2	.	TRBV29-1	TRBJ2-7	CSVDRAGVEPGGEQYF	TGCAGCGTTGATAGAGCGGGAGTCGAACCCGGGGGCGAGCAGTACTTC
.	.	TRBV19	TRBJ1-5	CASSLQGVGQPQHF	TGTGCCAGTAGTCTCCAGGGCGTAGGTCAGCCCCAGCATTTT
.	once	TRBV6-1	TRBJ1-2	CASSEAADYGYTF	TGTGCCAGCAGTGAAGCGGCGGACTATGGCTACACCTTC
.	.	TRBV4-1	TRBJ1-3	CASSQDTQGLRWTIYF	TGCGCCAGCAGCCAAGATACACAAGGACTGCGGTGGACCATATATTTT
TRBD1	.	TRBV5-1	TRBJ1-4	CASSLGDRANEKLFF	TGCGCCAGCAGCTTGGGCGACAGGGCTAATGAAAAACTGTTTTTT
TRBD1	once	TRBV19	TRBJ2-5	CASSPLWTGVGETQYF	TGTGCCAGTAGTCCACTTTGGACAGGGGTGGGAGAGACCCAGTACTTC
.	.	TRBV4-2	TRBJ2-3	CASTPRVNTDTQYF	TGTGCCAGCACTCCGAGAGTGAACACAGATACGCAGTATTTT
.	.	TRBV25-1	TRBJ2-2	CASSATGKTGELFF	TGTGCCAGCAGTGCTACCGGGAAGACCGGGGAGCTGTTTTTT
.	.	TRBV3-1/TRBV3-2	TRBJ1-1	CASSQSGRGAFF	TGTGCCAGCAGCCAATCCGGGAGAGGAGCTTTCTTT
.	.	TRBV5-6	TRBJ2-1	CASSPELGDLEQFF	TGTGCCAGCAGCCCTGAACTAGGAGATCTTGAGCAGTTCTTC
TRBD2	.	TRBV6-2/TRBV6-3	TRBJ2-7	CASSYTGLAGDEQYF	TGTGCCAGCAGTTACACGGGACTAGCGGGAGACGAGCAGTACTTC
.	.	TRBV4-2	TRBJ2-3	CASSQPGESTQYF	TGTGCCAGCAGCCAACCTGGGGAGAGTACGCAGTATTTT
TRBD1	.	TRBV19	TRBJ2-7	CASSPSTGDEQYF	TGTGCCAGTAGTCCATCGACAGGGGACGAGCAGTACTTC
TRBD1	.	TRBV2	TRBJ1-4	CASSGIYGTEDEKLFF	TGTGCCAGCAGTGGAATCTACGGGACAGAGGATGAAAAACTGTTTTTT
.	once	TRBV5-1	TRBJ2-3	CASSWGGDPPTDTQYF	TGCGCCAGCAGCTGGGGCGGGGACCCCCCCACAGATACGCAGTATTTT
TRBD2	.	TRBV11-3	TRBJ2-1	CASSSGQLAGPFNEQFF	TGTGCCAGCAGCTCAGGTCAACTAGCGGGGCCCTTCAATGAGCAGTTCTTC
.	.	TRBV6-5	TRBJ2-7	CASSNMPYEQYF	TGTGCCAGCAGTAACATGCCCTACGAGCAGTACTTC
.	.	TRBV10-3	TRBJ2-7	CAISESGLREQYF	TGTGCCATCAGTGAGTCTGGTTTGCGGGAGCAGTACTTC
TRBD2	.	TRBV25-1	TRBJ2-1	CASSGLAHLSNEQFF	TGTGCCAGCAGTGGACTAGCCCACCTATCCAATGAGCAGTTCTTC
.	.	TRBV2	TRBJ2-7	CAIRGTAEQYF	TGTGCCATAAGGGGGACCGCCGAGCAGTACTTC
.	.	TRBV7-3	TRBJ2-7	CASSLTRGEQYF	TGTGCCAGCAGCTTAACTAGAGGCGAGCAGTACTTC